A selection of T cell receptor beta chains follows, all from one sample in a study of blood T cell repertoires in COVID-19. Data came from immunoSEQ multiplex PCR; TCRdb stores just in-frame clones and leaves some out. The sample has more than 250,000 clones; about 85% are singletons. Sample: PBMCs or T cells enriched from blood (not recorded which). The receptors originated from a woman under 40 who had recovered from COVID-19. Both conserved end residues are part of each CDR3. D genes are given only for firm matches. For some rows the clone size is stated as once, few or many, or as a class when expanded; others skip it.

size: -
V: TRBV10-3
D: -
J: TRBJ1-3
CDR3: CAIRHRDGNTIYF
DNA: TGTGCCATCAGGCACCGGGATGGAAACACCATATATTTT

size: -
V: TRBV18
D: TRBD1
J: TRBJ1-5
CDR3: CASSLGTDSNQPQHF
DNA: TGTGCCAGCTCGCTAGGGACAGACAGCAATCAGCCCCAGCATTTT

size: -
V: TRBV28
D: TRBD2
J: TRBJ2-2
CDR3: CASSQLRGGPGGTGELFF
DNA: TGTGCCAGCAGTCAACTTCGGGGAGGGCCGGGGGGCACCGGGGAGCTGTTTTTT

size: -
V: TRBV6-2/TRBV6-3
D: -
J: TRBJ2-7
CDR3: CASSRGTDYEQYF
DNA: TGTGCCAGCAGCCGCGGGACGGACTACGAGCAGTACTTC

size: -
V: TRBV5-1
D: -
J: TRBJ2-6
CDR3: CASSLVPGTRGTGANVLTF
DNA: TGCGCCAGCAGCTTGGTCCCGGGGACGCGGGGAACTGGGGCCAACGTCCTGACTTTC

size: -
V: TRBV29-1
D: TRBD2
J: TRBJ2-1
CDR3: CSVAASGRPTEQFF
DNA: TGCAGCGTTGCGGCTAGCGGAAGACCAACAGAGCAGTTCTTC

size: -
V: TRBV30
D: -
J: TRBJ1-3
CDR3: CAWTSYSGNTIYF
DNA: TGTGCCTGGACGAGTTACTCTGGAAACACCATATATTTT

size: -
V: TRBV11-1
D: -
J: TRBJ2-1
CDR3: CASSLAGGVGSYNEQFF
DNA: TGTGCCAGCAGCTTAGCAGGAGGGGTGGGCTCCTACAATGAGCAGTTCTTC

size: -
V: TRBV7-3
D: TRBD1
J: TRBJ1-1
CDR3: CASSSGTGWDTEAFF
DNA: TGTGCCAGCAGCTCTGGGACAGGTTGGGACACTGAAGCTTTCTTT

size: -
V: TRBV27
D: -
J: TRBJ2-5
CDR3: CASSLRGAETQYF
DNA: TGTGCCAGCAGTTTACGGGGTGCAGAGACCCAGTACTTC

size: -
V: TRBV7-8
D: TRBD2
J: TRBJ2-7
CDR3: CASSLGVGGVSYEQYF
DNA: TGTGCCAGCAGCTTAGGTGTTGGGGGGGTCTCCTACGAGCAGTACTTC

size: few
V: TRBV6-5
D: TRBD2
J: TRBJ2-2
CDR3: CASSTQTSGAAELFF
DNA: TGTGCCAGCAGTACCCAGACTAGCGGGGCGGCAGAGCTGTTTTTT

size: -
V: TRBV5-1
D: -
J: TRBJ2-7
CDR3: CASSLGGYEQYF
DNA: TGCGCCAGCAGCTTAGGCGGGTACGAGCAGTACTTC

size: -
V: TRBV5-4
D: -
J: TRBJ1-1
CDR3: CASSLEGYSEAFF
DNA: TGTGCCAGCAGCTTGGAGGGGTACTCTGAAGCTTTCTTT

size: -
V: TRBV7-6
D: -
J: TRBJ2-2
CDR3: CASSLNEWRGPNTGELFF
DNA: TGTGCCAGCAGCTTAAATGAGTGGAGGGGGCCGAACACCGGGGAGCTGTTTTTT

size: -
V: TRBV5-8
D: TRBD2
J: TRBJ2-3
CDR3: CASSPGLAGGLSDTQYF
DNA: TGTGCCAGCAGCCCGGGACTAGCGGGGGGTTTATCGGATACGCAGTATTTT

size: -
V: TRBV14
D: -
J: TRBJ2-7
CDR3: CASSQGSGIQYEQYF
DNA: TGTGCCAGCAGCCAAGGATCCGGGATTCAGTACGAGCAGTACTTC

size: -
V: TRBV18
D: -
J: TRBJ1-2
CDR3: CASSPGPDYGYTF
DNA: TGTGCCAGCTCACCAGGGCCGGACTATGGCTACACCTTC

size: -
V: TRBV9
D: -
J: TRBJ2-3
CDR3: CASSAVATDTQYF
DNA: TGTGCCAGCAGCGCCGTGGCTACAGATACGCAGTATTTT

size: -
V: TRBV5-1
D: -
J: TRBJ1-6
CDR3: CASSLAAGLNSPLHF
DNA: TGCGCCAGCAGCTTGGCGGCAGGGTTGAATTCACCCCTCCACTTT

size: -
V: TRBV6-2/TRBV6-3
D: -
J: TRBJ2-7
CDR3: CASSYSQSYEQYF
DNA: TGTGCCAGCAGTTACTCCCAATCCTACGAGCAGTACTTC

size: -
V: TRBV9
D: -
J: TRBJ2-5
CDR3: CASSVVGAQRETQYF
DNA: TGTGCCAGCAGCGTAGTGGGGGCGCAACGGGAGACCCAGTACTTC

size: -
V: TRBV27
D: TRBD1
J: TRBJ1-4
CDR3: CASSLAGTGREKLFF
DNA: TGTGCCAGCAGTCTCGCAGGGACAGGGCGAGAAAAACTGTTTTTT

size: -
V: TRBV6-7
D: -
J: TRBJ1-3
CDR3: CAGRNWRAGNTIYF
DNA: TGTGCCGGTCGAAACTGGAGGGCTGGAAACACCATATATTTT

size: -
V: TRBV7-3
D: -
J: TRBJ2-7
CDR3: CASSQTREQYF
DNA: TGTGCCAGCAGCCAGACGCGGGAGCAGTACTTC

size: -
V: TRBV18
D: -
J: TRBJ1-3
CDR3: CASSPQGPLSSGNTIYF
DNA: TGTGCCAGCTCACCCCAGGGCCCCCTCAGCTCTGGAAACACCATATATTTT

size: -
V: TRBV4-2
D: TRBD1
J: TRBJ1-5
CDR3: CASSQGTGNQPQHF
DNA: TGTGCCAGCAGCCAAGGGACAGGGAATCAGCCCCAGCATTTT

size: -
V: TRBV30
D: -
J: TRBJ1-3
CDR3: CAWTGVGGNTIYF
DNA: TGTGCCTGGACAGGGGTTGGTGGAAACACCATATATTTT

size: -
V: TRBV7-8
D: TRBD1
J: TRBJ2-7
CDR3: CASSLAPGQGYEQYF
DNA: TGTGCCAGCAGCTTAGCCCCGGGACAGGGCTACGAGCAGTACTTC

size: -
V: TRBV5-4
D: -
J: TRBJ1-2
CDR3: CASSSSQGINYGYTF
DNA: TGTGCCAGCAGCTCCTCCCAGGGCATTAACTATGGCTACACCTTC

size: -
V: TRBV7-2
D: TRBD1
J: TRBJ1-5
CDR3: CASSRDRGNQPQHF
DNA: TGTGCCAGCAGCAGGGACAGGGGCAATCAGCCCCAGCATTTT

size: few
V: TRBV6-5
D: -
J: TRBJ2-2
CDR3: CASSYSGWTGELFF
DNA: TGTGCCAGCAGTTACTCCGGGTGGACCGGGGAGCTGTTTTTT

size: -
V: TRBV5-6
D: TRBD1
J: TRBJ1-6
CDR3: CASSYPGQLYNSPLHF
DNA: TGTGCCAGCAGCTATCCGGGACAGCTCTATAATTCACCCCTCCACTTT

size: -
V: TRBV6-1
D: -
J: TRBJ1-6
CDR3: CASSEAGDSNSPLHF
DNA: TGTGCCAGCAGTGAAGCTGGTGACAGTAATTCACCCCTCCACTTT

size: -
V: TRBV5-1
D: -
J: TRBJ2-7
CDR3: CASSLLPGKGYEQYF
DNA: TGCGCCAGCAGCTTGCTACCGGGGAAGGGTTACGAGCAGTACTTC

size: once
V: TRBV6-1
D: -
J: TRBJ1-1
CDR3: CASSERENTEAFF
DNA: TGTGCCAGCAGTGAGAGGGAGAACACTGAAGCTTTCTTT

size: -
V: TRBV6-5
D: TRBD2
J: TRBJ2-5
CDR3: CASSSSAGALKETQYF
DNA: TGTGCCAGCAGTTCCTCAGCGGGGGCGCTGAAAGAGACCCAGTACTTC

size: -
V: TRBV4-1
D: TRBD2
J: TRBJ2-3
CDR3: CASSQEASGGADTQYF
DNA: TGCGCCAGCAGCCAAGAAGCTAGCGGGGGAGCAGATACGCAGTATTTT

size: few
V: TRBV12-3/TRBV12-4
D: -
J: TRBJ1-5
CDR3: CASSFDRSQPQHF
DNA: TGTGCCAGCAGTTTCGACAGATCCCAGCCCCAGCATTTT

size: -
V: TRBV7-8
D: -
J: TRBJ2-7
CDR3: CASSLDRVGMQYF
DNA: TGTGCCAGCAGCTTAGACAGGGTGGGGATGCAGTACTTC

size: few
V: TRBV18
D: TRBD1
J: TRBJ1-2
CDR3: CASSPTGLGNYGYTF
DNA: TGTGCCAGCTCACCGACAGGGTTGGGTAACTATGGCTACACCTTC

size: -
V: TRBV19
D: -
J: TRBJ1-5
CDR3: CASSIYTGTTTPLNQPQHF
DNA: TGTGCCAGTAGTATCTACACCGGGACAACCACTCCCCTCAATCAGCCCCAGCATTTT

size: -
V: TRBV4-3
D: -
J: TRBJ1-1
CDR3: CASSQQGMNTEAFF
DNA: TGCGCCAGCAGCCAACAGGGGATGAACACTGAAGCTTTCTTT

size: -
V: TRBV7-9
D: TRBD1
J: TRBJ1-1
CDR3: CASSEGGQGEAFF
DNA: TGTGCCAGCAGCGAAGGGGGCCAGGGGGAAGCTTTCTTT

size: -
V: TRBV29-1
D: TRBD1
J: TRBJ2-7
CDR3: CSAGTVYEQYF
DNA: TGCAGCGCCGGGACAGTCTACGAGCAGTACTTC

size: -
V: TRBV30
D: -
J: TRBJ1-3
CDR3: CAWSKGNTIYF
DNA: TGTGCCTGGAGTAAGGGGAACACCATATATTTT

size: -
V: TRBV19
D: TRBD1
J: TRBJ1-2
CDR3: CASSRTGQSGYTF
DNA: TGTGCCAGTAGCCGGACAGGGCAGTCTGGCTACACCTTC

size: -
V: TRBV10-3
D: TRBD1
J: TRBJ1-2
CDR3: CAISDFGQGYGYTF
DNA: TGTGCCATCAGTGACTTTGGACAGGGCTATGGCTACACCTTC

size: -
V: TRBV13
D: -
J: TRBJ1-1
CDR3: CASSAQGPLNTEAFF
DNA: TGTGCCAGCAGCGCTCAGGGGCCTCTGAACACTGAAGCTTTCTTT

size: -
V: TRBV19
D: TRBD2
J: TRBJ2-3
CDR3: CASSIIPTSGGLRGTDTQYF
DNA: TGTGCCAGTAGTATTATTCCCACTAGCGGGGGACTCCGGGGCACAGATACGCAGTATTTT

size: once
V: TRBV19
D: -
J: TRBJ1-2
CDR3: CASRITGDGGGYTF
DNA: TGTGCCAGTAGGATAACGGGTGACGGGGGTGGCTACACCTTC

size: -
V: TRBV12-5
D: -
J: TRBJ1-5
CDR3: CASGLSPGVAGQPQHF
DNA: TGTGCTAGTGGTTTGTCCCCAGGGGTGGCGGGTCAGCCCCAGCATTTT

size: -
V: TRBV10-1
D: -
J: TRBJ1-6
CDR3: CAIPQNSPLHF
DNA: TGCGCCATCCCACAGAATTCACCCCTCCACTTT

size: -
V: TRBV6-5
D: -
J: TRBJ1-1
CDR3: CASSYGQIMNTEAFF
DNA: TGTGCCAGCAGTTACGGACAAATCATGAACACTGAAGCTTTCTTT